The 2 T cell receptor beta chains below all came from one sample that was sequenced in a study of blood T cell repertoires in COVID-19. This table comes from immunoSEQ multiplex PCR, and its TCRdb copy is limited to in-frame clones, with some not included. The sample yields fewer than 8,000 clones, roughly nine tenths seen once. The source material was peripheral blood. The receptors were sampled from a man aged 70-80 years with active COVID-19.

CDR3 residues: CASRYSGAGNYGYTF. The CDR3 coding sequence is TGTGCCAGCAGATACAGCGGGGCGGGGAACTATGGCTACACCTTC. This chain connects TRBV6-2 or TRBV6-3 to TRBJ1-2, with a tentative D call TRBD1 (5 bases). Between the trimmed V and J ends, which lost 6 bases and 2 bases, there was a span of 16 bases. CDR1 and CDR2 (germline): MNHEY, SVGEGT. This CDR3 spans 15 amino acids.

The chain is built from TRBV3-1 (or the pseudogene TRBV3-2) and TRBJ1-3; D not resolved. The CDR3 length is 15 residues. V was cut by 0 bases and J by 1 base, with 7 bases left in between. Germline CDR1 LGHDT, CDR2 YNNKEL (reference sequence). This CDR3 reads CASSQDQRSGNTIYF. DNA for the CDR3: TGTGCCAGCAGCCAAGATCAGCGATCTGGAAACACCATATATTTT.